One TCR beta chain is described in this entry. This specimen belongs to a study of shared clonotypes between healthy human individuals. The wider study: Researchers assigned three CD4 naive, three CD4 memory, two CD8 naive and one CD8 memory plate to each donor.

Measured with immunoSEQ multiplex PCR; TCRdb has only the in-frame clones, and not every one. The table lists about 360,000 clones, less than 85% of them singletons, with 8.5% to 12% in the top ten. Investigators divided CD4+ cells into CD45RA+ naive and CD45RA-negative memory subsets. Sequenced input: memory CD4+ T cells sorted from blood. Subset of the sample: CD45RA-negative fraction. The receptor was isolated from a man aged 25 to 40 in good health.

The CDR3 region is CASSLAGHPNLYGYTF. CDR3 DNA sequence: TGTGCCAGCAGCTTGGCAGGACACCCGAACCTATATGGCTACACCTTC. This chain connects TRBV5-6 to TRBJ1-2; tentative D call: TRBD1 (5 bases). The CDR3 totals 16 residues. Trimming cost V 0 bases and J 5 bases, with 17 bases left between them. CDR1 SGHDT and CDR2 YYEEEE come from the germline V gene.